This T cell receptor (beta chain) was obtained from a study of technical replicates of blood from a few donors. V gave up 2 bases and J gave up 2 bases, with 10 bases separating them. Looked up from germline, CDR1 is SGHAT and CDR2 is FQNNGV. CDR3 length equals 14 residues. Generated by immunoSEQ multiplex PCR, the TCRdb table keeps only in-frame clones and is missing some. The table shows about 80,000 clones, with 85% to 95% occurring only once. The specimen was T cells isolated from PBMCs. V gene TRBV11-2 combines with J gene TRBJ2-7, with a tentative D call TRBD2 (6 bases). The TCR originated in a human donor in good health. Here the CDR3 reads CASSLTGGPYEQYF. As DNA, the CDR3 is TGTGCCAGCAGCTTAACCGGGGGTCCCTACGAGCAGTACTTC.